This T cell receptor (beta chain) was retrieved from a study of cytomegalovirus exposure and HLA in healthy donors. PCR primers comprised 60 Vbeta and 13 Jbeta primers. Generated by immunoSEQ multiplex PCR, the TCRdb table keeps only in-frame clones and is missing some. The sample has 74,000 or so clones; more than 60% are singletons. V dropped 5 bases and J dropped 3 bases, with 11 bases sitting between them. This CDR3 is built from 13 residues. CDR1 and CDR2 (germline): SGHTA, FQGNSA. This rearrangement joins TRBV7-2 to TRBJ2-7, with D perhaps TRBD2 (6 bases). What was sequenced was PBMCs. This clonotype was sampled from a man aged 50-59 years in good health and CMV-seropositive. For the CDR3, the DNA is TGTGCCAGCAGCGCCCGACTAGTCTACGAGCAGTACTTC. The encoded protein is CASSARLVYEQYF. The entire variable domain, with the rest obtained from reference TRBV7-2 and TRBJ2-7, is as follows: GAGVSQSPSNKVTEKGKDVELRCDPISGHTALYWYRQSLGQGLEFLIYFQGNSAPDKSGLPSDRFSAERTGGSVSTLTIQRTQQEDSAVYLCASSARLVYEQYFGPGTRLTVT.